This record covers a single T cell receptor (beta chain). The antigen it recognizes is unknown. Reads for this sample came from a NextSeq 550. The Human TCR Profiling Kit (MiLaboratory) was used to prepare UMI-labeled 5' RACE TRB cDNA libraries. cDNA synthesis used the entire amount of extracted RNA, and PCR amplification then used the entire amount of cDNA produced. Libraries were prepared in parallel with an identical number of PCR cycles. The original methods were these. About 53,000 +/- 9,400 unique UMI-labeled TRB cDNA molecules per library were extracted with MIGEC and MiXCR, with at least two reads per UMI required. On average, approximately 40,000 +/- 10,000 functional in-frame TRB CDR3 nucleotide clonotypes lacking stop codons were found per library. Diversity metrics, including normalized Shannon-Wiener and Chao1, were computed in VDJtools after downsampling to 5000 UMI-labeled TRB molecules per sample. For the central five CDR3 residues, VDJtools calculated physicochemical properties weighted by clonotype size, namely interaction energy, strength, volume and Kidera factor 4. TCRdb reprocessed the public reads and reports one entry per CDR3 protein sequence, without DNA. TCRdb's processing, not the authors', yielded these V and J calls. The sample's records list 120,000 or so distinct CDR3 sequences. Roughly 0.6% of the sample is taken by the ten largest.

The CDR3 covers 14 residues, taking in both the cysteine and the phenylalanine. Only the protein sequence is given. The germline V gene specifies SGHDT as CDR1 and YYEEEE as CDR2. The data are from a study of CXCR3-negative and CXCR3-positive naive CD8 T cells (dated by TCRdb to about 2019). Broadly, across the study: Approximately 140 million TRB reads were obtained in total, roughly 1.5 +/- 0.3 million reads per library. The TRBV-TRBJ cluster analysis covered naive subsets from a handful of donors and memory cells from 3 donors. The diversity and physicochemical repertoire analyses included some 11 donors pooled from two independent experiments.

For each CD8+ T cell subset, flow sorting was done in triplicate, and 250,000 to 300,000 cells per subset went directly into RLT lysis buffer. Naive CD8+ T cells were defined stringently as CD45RO-CCR7+CD27+CD95- to exclude memory contaminants. Using standard density gradient centrifugation, peripheral blood mononuclear cells were isolated from buffy coats. A FACSAria III was used to flow-sort naive CD8+ T cells into CXCR3-negative and CXCR3-positive populations. An RNeasy Mini Kit was used to extract total RNA from the sorted cells. Summary of the overall study and its limitations: CXCR3 expression partially decreased after cryopreservation, so most assays used freshly isolated PBMCs. Comparably high repertoire diversity was found in both naive subsets, whereas much lower repertoire diversity was found in memory CD8+ T cells. Within the same donor, TRBV-TRBJ usage looked similar between naive CXCR3-negative and CXCR3-positive cells, but memory cells had distinct patterns. Because surface CD5, which has been linked to self-reactivity in mice, was comparable between naive subsets, TCR interaction strength was also inferred from TRB CDR3 physicochemical properties. TRB CDR3s from CXCR3-positive naive cells showed higher hydrophobicity (lower Kidera factor 4), lower energy, and higher strength and volume indices than CXCR3-negative naive cells.

The chain was built from TRBV5-6 and TRBJ2-5. The sequence was obtained from a human donor in good health. Some clones in this sample may be carry-over from other donors' samples. Sequencing was performed on naive CXCR3+ CD8+ T cells from blood. The cell subset or site label, read with the paper, signifies: CD45RO-CCR7+CD27+CD95- naive CD8+ T cells expressing CXCR3 (TNR3+). The CDR3 region reads CASSLGGHWETQYF.